This TCR beta chain emerged from a study of T cells in localized non-small cell lung cancer. Broader study findings: There were a median roughly 59 of the top 100 tumor clones appearing in adjacent lung. Owing to sequencing of a solitary tumor region, heterogeneity cannot be discounted. Greater blood T cell density accompanied longer overall survival. T cell clonality was highest in uninvolved adjacent lung, above tumor.

Profiled with immunoSEQ multiplex PCR; TCRdb holds only in-frame clones, not every one. The sample lists approximately 31,000 clones; approximately 78% were seen once. On this clone: Its specificity is not known.

This specimen was peripheral blood, taken before any cancer treatment. This TCR was recovered from a male donor older than 55 with stage II squamous cell lung carcinoma.

CDR3 DNA sequence: TGTGCCAGTAGTATACGGCTAGCGGGATGGAGCTCCTACAATGAGCAGTTCTTC. This translates into CASSIRLAGWSSYNEQFF. This rearrangement joins TRBV19 to TRBJ2-1; TRBD2 agrees at 9 bases. V shed 2 bases and J 0 bases; nucleotides not matched to a gene: 8. The CDR3 consists of 18 residues. Germline-derived CDR1 and CDR2 are LNHDA and SQIVND (reference sequence).